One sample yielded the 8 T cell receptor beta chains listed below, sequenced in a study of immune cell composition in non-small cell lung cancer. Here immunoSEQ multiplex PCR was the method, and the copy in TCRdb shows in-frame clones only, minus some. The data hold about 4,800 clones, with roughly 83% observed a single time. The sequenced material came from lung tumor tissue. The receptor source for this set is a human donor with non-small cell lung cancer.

The CDR3 nucleotides are TGTGCCAGCAGCGAGACTTCGAACACTGAAGCTTTCTTT. This sequence encodes CASSETSNTEAFF. J is TRBJ1-1 and V is TRBV9; unclear D gene. The CDR3 covers 13 residues. Trimming cost V 3 bases and J 1 base, with 7 bases left between them. Germline assignment: CDR1 SGDLS and CDR2 YYNGEE.

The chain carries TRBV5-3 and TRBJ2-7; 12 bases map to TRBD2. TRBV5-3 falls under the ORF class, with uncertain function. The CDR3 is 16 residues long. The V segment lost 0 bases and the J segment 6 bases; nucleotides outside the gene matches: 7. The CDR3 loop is CARSLVLAGGVCEQYF. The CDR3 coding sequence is TGTGCCAGAAGCTTGGTACTAGCGGGGGGTGTTTGCGAGCAGTACTTC.

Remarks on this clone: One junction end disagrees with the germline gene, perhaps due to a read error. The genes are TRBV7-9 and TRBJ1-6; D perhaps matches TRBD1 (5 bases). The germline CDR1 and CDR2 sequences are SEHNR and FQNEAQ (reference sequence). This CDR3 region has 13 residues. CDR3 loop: CASSQTTPGVLHF. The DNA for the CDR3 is TGCGCCAGCAGCCAGACCACCCCGGGGGTCCTCCACTTT.

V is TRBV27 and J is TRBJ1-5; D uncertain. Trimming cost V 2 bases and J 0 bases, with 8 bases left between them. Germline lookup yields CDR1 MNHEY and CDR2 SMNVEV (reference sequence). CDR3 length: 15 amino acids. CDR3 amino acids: CASSLRSYSNQPQHF. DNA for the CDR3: TGTGCCAGCAGTTTAAGATCTTATAGCAATCAGCCCCAGCATTTT.

This CDR3 is CSVDFRLGDTQYF. CDR3 bases: TGCAGCGTTGATTTCCGGCTGGGAGATACGCAGTATTTT. This chain connects TRBV29-1 to TRBJ2-3; D not resolved. With 3 bases removed from V and 5 bases from J, the gap between germline ends came to 12 bases. This CDR3 is built from 13 residues. Germline CDR1 reads SQVTM; CDR2 reads ANQGSEA.

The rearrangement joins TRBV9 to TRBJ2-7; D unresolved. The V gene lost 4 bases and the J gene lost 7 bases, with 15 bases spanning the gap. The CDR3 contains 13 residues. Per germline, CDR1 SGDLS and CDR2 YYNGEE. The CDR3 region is CASSSSQSVEQYF. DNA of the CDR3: TGTGCCAGCAGCTCTTCCCAGAGTGTGGAGCAGTACTTC. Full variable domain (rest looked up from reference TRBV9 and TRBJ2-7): DSGVTQTPKHLITATGQRVTLRCSPRSGDLSVYWYQQSLDQGLQFLIQYYNGEERAKGNILERFSAQQFPDLHSELNLSSLELGDSALYFCASSSSQSVEQYFGPGTRLTVT.

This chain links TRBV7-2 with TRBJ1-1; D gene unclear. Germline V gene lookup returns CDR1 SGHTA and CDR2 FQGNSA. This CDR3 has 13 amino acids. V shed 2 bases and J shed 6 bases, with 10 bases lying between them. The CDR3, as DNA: TGTGCCAGCAGCTTACGGTCGGCCGCTGAAGCTTTCTTT. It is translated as CASSLRSAAEAFF.

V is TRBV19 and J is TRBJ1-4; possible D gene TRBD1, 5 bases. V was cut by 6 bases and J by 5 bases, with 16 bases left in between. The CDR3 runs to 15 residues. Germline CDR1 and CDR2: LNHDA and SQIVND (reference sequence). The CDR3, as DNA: TGTGCCAGTAGCTTAACGGCAGGGCGAAATGAAAAACTGTTTTTT. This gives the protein CASSLTAGRNEKLFF. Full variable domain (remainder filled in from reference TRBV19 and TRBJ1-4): DGGITQSPKYLFRKEGQNVTLSCEQNLNHDAMYWYRQDPGQGLRLIYYSQIVNDFQKGDIAEGYSVSREKKESFPLTVTSAQKNPTAFYLCASSLTAGRNEKLFFGSGTQLSVL.